A single sample gave rise to the 27 T cell receptor beta chains below, sequenced in a study of blood T cell repertoires in COVID-19. The repertoire was sequenced with immunoSEQ multiplex PCR; TCRdb's copy has only in-frame clones and lacks some. The sample lists some 180,000 clones; roughly 81% were seen once. The sequenced material came from peripheral blood. These receptors were collected from a woman older than 75 with COVID-19, enrolled during active disease.

This clone was picked up a small number of times. V usage is TRBV4-1 and J usage is TRBJ2-5, with TRBD2 identical over 9 bases. The CDR3 spans 15 residues. Germline CDR1 reads MGHRA; CDR2 reads YSYEKL. J was trimmed by 5 bases and V by 4 bases; bases with no gene match: 8. CDR3 nucleotides: TGCGCCAGCAGCCGGACGACTAGCGGCTTTGAGACCCAGTACTTC. Amino acid sequence: CASSRTTSGFETQYF.

The chain has TRBV2 and TRBJ1-2, with D maybe TRBD1 (5 bases). The V and J ends lost 5 bases and 4 bases respectively, with 14 bases between them. This CDR3 is built from 14 residues. Germline V gives CDR1 SNHLY, CDR2 FYNNEI. DNA of the CDR3: TGTGCCAGCAGTCCTGCAGGGTATAGCTATGGCTACACCTTC. It specifies CASSPAGYSYGYTF. The variable domain in full, with the rest retrieved from reference TRBV2 and TRBJ1-2, is EPEVTQTPSHQVTQMGQEVILRCVPISNHLYFYWYRQILGQKVEFLVSFYNNEISEKSEIFDDQFSVERPDGSNFTLKIRSTKLEDSAMYFCASSPAGYSYGYTFGSGTRLTVV.

This chain links TRBV19 with TRBJ1-1, with D possibly matching TRBD1 (5 bases). Per germline, CDR1 LNHDA and CDR2 SQIVND (reference sequence). The V end lost 4 bases, the J end lost 0 bases, and 12 bases lay between the germline ends. This CDR3 comprises 15 residues. CDR3 DNA sequence: TGTGCCAGTAGTACAATGGCGGGGGTGAACACTGAAGCTTTCTTT. The encoded protein is CASSTMAGVNTEAFF.

This chain uses TRBV3-1 (or the pseudogene TRBV3-2) with TRBJ1-2, with 9 bases aligning to TRBD1. Germline trimming cut 4 bases from V and 8 bases from J; bases unmatched to any gene: 8. Germline V CDR1 and CDR2: LGHDT, YNNKEL (reference sequence). This CDR3 contains 14 residues. Here the CDR3 DNA reads TGTGCCAGCAGCCCCGTACAGGGGGCGGGAGGCTACACCTTC. It translates to CASSPVQGAGGYTF.

This clone has just a few counts. V and J are TRBV19 and TRBJ1-2, with TRBD1 matching over 9 bases. CDR3 size: 15 residues. The germline V gene has CDR1 LNHDA and CDR2 SQIVND (reference sequence). After removal of 3 bases from V and 2 bases from J, the junction contained 4 bases not matched to a gene. CDR3 coding DNA: TGTGCCAGTAGTATCCCTGGGACAGGGAACTATGGCTACACCTTC. It encodes CASSIPGTGNYGYTF.

The J gene is TRBJ2-3, the V gene TRBV27, with 8 bases aligning to TRBD2. The junction had 8 bases not matched to a gene; V was cut back by 4 bases and J by 2 bases. This CDR3 contains 16 residues. Germline V lookup: CDR1 MNHEY, CDR2 SMNVEV (reference sequence). The DNA for the CDR3 is TGTGCCAGCAGTTCATCAGCGGGAGAGGTCACAGATACGCAGTATTTT. Its translation: CASSSSAGEVTDTQYF.

This chain connects TRBV4-2 to TRBJ2-2; 9 bases are shared with TRBD1. The germline CDR1 and CDR2 sequences are LGHNA and YNFKEQ. Unmatched junction bases numbered 5, after V lost 8 bases and J lost 4 bases. The CDR3 extends over 14 amino acids. CDR3 sequence: CASQQGAGTGELFF. CDR3 nucleotide sequence: TGTGCCAGCCAACAGGGGGCGGGCACCGGGGAGCTGTTTTTT.

The chain carries TRBV27 and TRBJ1-1; 10 bases map to TRBD1. Trimming cost V 4 bases and J 2 bases; bases outside gene matches: 19. Germline CDR1 is MNHEY and CDR2 is SMNVEV (reference sequence). This CDR3 is built from 20 residues. In nucleotides, the CDR3 is TGTGCCAGCAGTTCGACCCCTCGAGGGACAGGGGTTTTTGAAAACACTGAAGCTTTCTTT. Translating it yields CASSSTPRGTGVFENTEAFF.

This rearrangement joins TRBV9 to TRBJ2-2, with 13 bases that match TRBD2. The CDR3 is made up of 17 amino acids. CDR1 and CDR2 from the germline V gene are SGDLS and YYNGEE. The J segment lost 0 bases and the V segment lost 6 bases, leaving 5 bases of the junction unmatched. This CDR3 is CASTGTSGATNTGELFF. The CDR3 DNA sequence: TGTGCCAGCACCGGGACTAGCGGGGCAACGAACACCGGGGAGCTGTTTTTT.

With regard to this clone: The junction does not match germline at one end; this may be a read error. This rearrangement joins TRBV24-1 to TRBJ2-3, with 9 bases fitting TRBD2. Germline V gene data show CDR1 as KGHDR and CDR2 as SFDVKD. The CDR3 has 15 residues. The CDR3 bases are TGTGCCACCAGTGATTTTGGGACTAGCAAAGATACGCAGTATTTT. It yields the protein CATSDFGTSKDTQYF.

A few counts support this clone. The chain couples TRBV6-5 to TRBJ2-5, with D possibly being TRBD1 (6 bases). CDR3 length equals 16 residues. The V gene lost 2 bases and the J gene lost 1 base, with 14 bases spanning the gap. In germline, CDR1 is MNHEY, CDR2 SVGAGI. As DNA, the CDR3 is TGTGCCAGCAGTTACGGTGGCAGGGGTTCCCAAGAGACCCAGTACTTC. Residues: CASSYGGRGSQETQYF.

The rearrangement uses TRBV6-5 and TRBJ1-1; no clear D. The CDR3 spans 15 residues. Deletions cut 4 bases from V and 12 bases from J, with 24 bases between. Germline V gene data show CDR1 as MNHEY and CDR2 as SVGAGI. CDR3 sequence: CASSSPSGRKSATFF. CDR3 nucleotides: TGTGCCAGCAGTTCCCCTAGCGGGCGGAAAAGTGCAACTTTCTTT.

V usage is TRBV27 and J usage is TRBJ2-3, with 10 positions matching TRBD2. From germline, CDR1 is MNHEY and CDR2 SMNVEV (reference sequence). The trim removed 6 bases at V and 0 bases at J, leaving 12 bases unmatched. The CDR3 spans 18 residues. As DNA, the CDR3 is TGTGCCAGCAGCCTACTCTTTACTAGCGGGGATAGCACAGATACGCAGTATTTT. Translation gives CASSLLFTSGDSTDTQYF.

The chain couples TRBV7-2 to TRBJ2-7; D possibly corresponds to TRBD2 (5 bases). The CDR3 consists of 14 residues. Germline V CDR1 and CDR2: SGHTA, FQGNSA. Trimming left V 1 base short and J 3 bases short, with 10 bases between. In DNA, the CDR3 is TGTGCCAGCAGCTTAGTGGGAGCCCTCTACGAGCAGTACTTC. It codes for CASSLVGALYEQYF.

The rearrangement uses TRBV2 and TRBJ2-3; TRBD2 agrees at 10 bases. The length of the CDR3 is 16 residues. Germline CDR1 SNHLY, CDR2 FYNNEI. Trimming took 6 bases from V and 2 from J; bases not matched to a gene: 8. As DNA, the CDR3 is TGTGCCAGCAGGAATTGGCTAGCGGGAGCCACAGATACGCAGTATTTT. Protein sequence: CASRNWLAGATDTQYF.

The V call is TRBV19, the J call TRBJ1-5; TRBD1 agrees at 9 bases. The J segment lost 7 bases and the V segment lost 5 bases, leaving 3 bases of the junction unmatched. The CDR3 extends over 13 amino acids. Germline V gene data show CDR1 as LNHDA and CDR2 as SQIVND (reference sequence). CDR3 in amino acids: CASSRDREQPQHF. The DNA for the CDR3 is TGTGCCAGTAGTCGGGACAGGGAACAGCCCCAGCATTTT.

V gene TRBV7-9 combines with J gene TRBJ2-1; 10 bases fit TRBD2. The CDR3 totals 15 residues. J was trimmed by 4 bases and V by 5 bases; bases with no gene match: 5. Germline CDR1 and CDR2: SEHNR and FQNEAQ (reference sequence). This CDR3 is CASSVLAGAYNEQFF. As DNA, the CDR3 is TGTGCCAGCAGCGTTCTAGCGGGGGCGTACAATGAGCAGTTCTTC.

This rearrangement joins TRBV10-3 to TRBJ2-7; D perhaps matches TRBD1 (6 bases). CDR3 length equals 13 residues. V lost 6 bases, J lost 0 bases, and 9 bases lay in between. Germline CDR1 is ENHRY and CDR2 is SYGVKD. The CDR3: CAIRHRDSYEQYF. The CDR3 DNA is TGTGCCATCAGACACAGGGACTCCTACGAGCAGTACTTC.

The rearrangement links TRBV9 to TRBJ2-1; 13 bases match TRBD2. CDR1 and CDR2 from the germline V gene are SGDLS and YYNGEE. The CDR3 has 19 amino acids. V lost 4 bases to trimming and J lost 9 bases; unmatched junction nucleotides: 19. CDR3 nucleotide sequence: TGTGCCAGCAGCCAAAGACTAGCGGGAGGAATGGGGTTTAACAGTGAGCAGTTCTTC. The encoded protein is CASSQRLAGGMGFNSEQFF.

This clone was counted only a few times. The chain uses TRBV2 and TRBJ2-2; D perhaps matches TRBD1 (5 bases). V lost 3 bases and J 4 bases, leaving 9 bases between the germline ends. This CDR3 spans 14 amino acids. Germline V lookup: CDR1 SNHLY, CDR2 FYNNEI. The CDR3 DNA follows: TGTGCCAGCAGTGACAGGGTTGGCACCGGGGAGCTGTTTTTT. The encoded protein is CASSDRVGTGELFF.

The chain carries TRBV6-1 and TRBJ2-7; TRBD2 matches 7 bases. The trim removed 1 base at V and 2 bases at J, leaving 5 bases unmatched. CDR3 length: 15 residues. In germline, CDR1 is MNHNS, CDR2 SASEGT. The CDR3 reads CASSEVGLPPYEQYF. CDR3 nucleotides: TGTGCCAGCAGTGAAGTGGGACTACCACCCTACGAGCAGTACTTC.

This chain connects TRBV6-4 to TRBJ1-2, with unresolved D. Germline V gene data show CDR1 as MRHNA and CDR2 as SNTAGT. The CDR3 has 11 residues. V lost 2 bases to trimming and J lost 6 bases, with 4 bases between them. As DNA, the CDR3 is TGTGCCAGCAGTGACGGCCATGGCTACACCTTC. Translated: CASSDGHGYTF.

The gene calls are TRBV12-3 or TRBV12-4 and TRBJ2-1; D unclear. V lost 6 bases and J 8 bases, leaving 11 bases between the germline ends. The length of the CDR3 is 12 residues. As DNA, the CDR3 is TGTGCCAGCAGCCTAGGTAGCCATGAGCAGTTCTTC. It is translated as CASSLGSHEQFF.

V and J are TRBV2 and TRBJ2-7, with a weak D call TRBD1 (6 bases). The V gene lost 5 bases and the J gene lost 10 bases, with 21 bases spanning the gap. Germline CDR1 SNHLY, CDR2 FYNNEI. The CDR3 extends over 14 amino acids. CDR3 DNA sequence: TGTGCCAGCAGTCCCCGGGACACCGGGTTGTTTCAGTACTTC. Its translation: CASSPRDTGLFQYF. Filled out from reference TRBV2 and TRBJ2-7, the complete variable domain reads EPEVTQTPSHQVTQMGQEVILRCVPISNHLYFYWYRQILGQKVEFLVSFYNNEISEKSEIFDDQFSVERPDGSNFTLKIRSTKLEDSAMYFCASSPRDTGLFQYFGPGTRLTVT.

The V gene is TRBV4-3, the J gene TRBJ1-6; unclear D gene. This CDR3 comprises 14 residues. Germline assignment: CDR1 LGHNA and CDR2 YSLEER. The V end lost 3 bases, the J end lost 2 bases, and 5 bases lay between the germline ends. The CDR3 reads CASSQPAYNSPLHF. CDR3 nucleotide sequence: TGCGCCAGCAGCCAGCCGGCCTATAATTCACCCCTCCACTTT.

The chain employs TRBV11-3 and TRBJ1-4; TRBD1 aligns across 10 bases. CDR3 length: 15 amino acids. Per the germline V gene, CDR1 is SGHNT and CDR2 is YENEEA. V dropped 3 bases and J dropped 6; count of bases not matched to a gene: 4. The CDR3 loop is CASSFTGQGYEKLFF. CDR3 DNA: TGTGCCAGCAGCTTCACGGGACAGGGGTATGAAAAACTGTTTTTT.

The V call is TRBV5-1, the J call TRBJ1-5; D unclear. The CDR3 has 13 residues. CDR1 and CDR2 (germline): SGHRS, YFSETQ. With 3 bases removed from V and 1 base from J, the gap between germline ends came to 5 bases. The CDR3 region is CASSWESNQPQHF. The DNA for the CDR3 is TGCGCCAGCAGCTGGGAGAGCAATCAGCCCCAGCATTTT.